This paragraph covers one TCR beta chain sequence. The V and J ends lost 1 base and 6 bases respectively, with 9 bases between them. This CDR3 is built from 13 residues. Germline V CDR1 and CDR2: MNHNY, SVGAGI (reference sequence). The table came from immunoSEQ multiplex PCR; TCRdb's copy has only in-frame clones and leaves some out. The table shows about 480,000 clones, with roughly nine tenths occurring only once. The data stem from a study of blood T cell repertoires in COVID-19. Whole-study context: Some COVID-19 samples were acute and others convalescent; all came from the United States, Italy and Spain. Sample material is recorded as cDNA or gDNA derived from T cells, B-cell-depleted T cells, or PBMCs.

Patients from Seattle were sampled longitudinally, starting during active infection. V usage is TRBV6-6 and J usage is TRBJ1-2, with unresolved D. This receptor was obtained from a man in his late teens or twenties with COVID-19, enrolled during active disease. Sequencing was performed on peripheral blood. The CDR3 here is CASSYFSGDGYTF. CDR3 bases: TGTGCCAGCAGTTACTTCTCGGGAGATGGCTACACCTTC.